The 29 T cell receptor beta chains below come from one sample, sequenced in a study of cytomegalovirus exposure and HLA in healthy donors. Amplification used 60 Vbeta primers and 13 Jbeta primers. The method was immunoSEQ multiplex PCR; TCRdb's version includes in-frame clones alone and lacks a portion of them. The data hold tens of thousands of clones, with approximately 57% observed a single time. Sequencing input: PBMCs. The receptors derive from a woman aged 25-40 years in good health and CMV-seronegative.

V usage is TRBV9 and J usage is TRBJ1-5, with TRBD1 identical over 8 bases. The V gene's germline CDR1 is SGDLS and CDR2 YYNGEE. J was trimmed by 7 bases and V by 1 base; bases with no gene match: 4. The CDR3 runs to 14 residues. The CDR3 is CASSVTGGLQPQHF. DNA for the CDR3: TGTGCCAGCAGCGTAACAGGGGGATTGCAGCCCCAGCATTTT.

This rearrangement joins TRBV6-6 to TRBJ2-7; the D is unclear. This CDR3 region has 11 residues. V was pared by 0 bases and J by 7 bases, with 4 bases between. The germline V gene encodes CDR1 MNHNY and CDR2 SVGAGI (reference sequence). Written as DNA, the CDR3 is TGTGCCAGCAGTTACTCGACTGAGCAGTACTTC. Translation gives CASSYSTEQYF.

This CDR3 is CASLDRGGPNKETQYF. The DNA of the CDR3 is TGTGCCAGCCTAGATCGGGGGGGGCCGAATAAAGAGACCCAGTACTTC. This sequence joins TRBV5-4 and TRBJ2-5; TRBD2 agrees at 8 bases. In germline, CDR1 is SGHNT, CDR2 YYREEE (reference sequence). V dropped 7 bases and J dropped 3; count of bases not matched to a gene: 14. The length of the CDR3 is 16 residues.

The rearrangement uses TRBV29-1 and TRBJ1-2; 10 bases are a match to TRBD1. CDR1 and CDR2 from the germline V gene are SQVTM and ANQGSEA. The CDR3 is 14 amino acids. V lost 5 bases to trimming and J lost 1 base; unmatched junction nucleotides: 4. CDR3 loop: CSVHDRGRNYGYTF. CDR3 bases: TGCAGCGTTCACGACAGGGGGCGTAACTATGGCTACACCTTC.

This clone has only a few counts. The CDR3 DNA reads TGCGCCAGCAGCCAAGAAGGCCCCGGGACAGGCCCTGGGGTGAATCAGCCCCAGCATTTT. Encoded protein: CASSQEGPGTGPGVNQPQHF. J is TRBJ1-5 and V is TRBV4-1; TRBD1 aligns across 8 bases. The CDR3 spans 20 residues. The junction had 17 bases not matched to a gene; V was cut back by 0 bases and J by 4 bases. The germline CDR1 and CDR2 sequences are MGHRA and YSYEKL.

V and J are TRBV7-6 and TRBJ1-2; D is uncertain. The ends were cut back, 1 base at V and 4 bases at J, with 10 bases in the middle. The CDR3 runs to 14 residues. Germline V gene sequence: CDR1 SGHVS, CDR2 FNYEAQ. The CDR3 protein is CASSLETSGYGYTF. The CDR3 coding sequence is TGTGCCAGCAGCTTAGAGACCTCGGGCTATGGCTACACCTTC.

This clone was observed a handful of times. CDR3 nucleotide sequence: TGTGCCAGCAGACAAGAGAGGGGGCTCTCTGGAAACACCATATATTTT. It specifies CASRQERGLSGNTIYF. V is TRBV7-8 and J is TRBJ1-3; TRBD1 matches 7 bases. The trim removed 6 bases at V and 0 bases at J, leaving 8 bases unmatched. CDR1 SGHVS and CDR2 FQNEAQ come from the germline V gene. The CDR3 runs 16 residues.

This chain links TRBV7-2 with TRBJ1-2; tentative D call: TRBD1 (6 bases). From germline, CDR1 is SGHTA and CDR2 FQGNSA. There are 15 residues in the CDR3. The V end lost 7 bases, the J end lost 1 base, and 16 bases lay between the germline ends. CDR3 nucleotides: TGTGCCAGCACCTCTAGGAGGGGGGGTAACTATGGCTACACCTTC. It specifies CASTSRRGGNYGYTF.

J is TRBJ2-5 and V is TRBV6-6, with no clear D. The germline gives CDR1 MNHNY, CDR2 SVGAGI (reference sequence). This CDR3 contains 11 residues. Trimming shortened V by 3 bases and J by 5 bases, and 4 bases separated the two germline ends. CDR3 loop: CASSYSETQYF. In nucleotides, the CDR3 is TGTGCCAGCAGTTATTCTGAGACCCAGTACTTC.

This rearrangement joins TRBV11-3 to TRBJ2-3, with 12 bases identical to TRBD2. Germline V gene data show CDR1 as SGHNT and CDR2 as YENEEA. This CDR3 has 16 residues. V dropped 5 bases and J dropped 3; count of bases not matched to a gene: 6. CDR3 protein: CASSTGTSGRTDTQYF. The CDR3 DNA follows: TGTGCCAGCAGCACCGGGACTAGCGGGCGAACAGATACGCAGTATTTT.

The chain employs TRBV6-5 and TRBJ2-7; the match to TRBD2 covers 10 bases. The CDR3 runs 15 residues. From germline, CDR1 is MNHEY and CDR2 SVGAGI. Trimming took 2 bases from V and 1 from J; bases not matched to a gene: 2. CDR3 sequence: CASSYGLAASYEQYF. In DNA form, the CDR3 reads TGTGCCAGCAGTTACGGACTAGCGGCTTCCTACGAGCAGTACTTC.

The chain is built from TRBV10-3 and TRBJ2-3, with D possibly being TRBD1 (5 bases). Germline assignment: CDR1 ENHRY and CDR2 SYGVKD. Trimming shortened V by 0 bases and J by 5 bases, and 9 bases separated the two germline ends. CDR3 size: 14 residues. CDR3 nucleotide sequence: TGTGCCATCAGTGAGTCAGGGGCGGAAGATACGCAGTATTTT. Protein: CAISESGAEDTQYF.

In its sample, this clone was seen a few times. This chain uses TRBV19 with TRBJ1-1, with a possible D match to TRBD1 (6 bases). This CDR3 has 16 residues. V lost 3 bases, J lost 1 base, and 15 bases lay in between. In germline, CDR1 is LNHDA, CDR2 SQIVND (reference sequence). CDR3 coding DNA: TGTGCCAGTAGTATTAGGGCAGGGGCCGGGAACACTGAAGCTTTCTTT. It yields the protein CASSIRAGAGNTEAFF.

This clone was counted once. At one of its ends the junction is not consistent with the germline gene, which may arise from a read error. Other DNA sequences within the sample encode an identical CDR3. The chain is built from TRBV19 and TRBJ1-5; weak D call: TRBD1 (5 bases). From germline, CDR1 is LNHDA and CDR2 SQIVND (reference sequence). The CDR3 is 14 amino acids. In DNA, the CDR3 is TGCGCCAGTGGCGTGGACAAAAGTAATCAGCCCCAGCATTTT. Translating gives CASGVDKSNQPQHF.

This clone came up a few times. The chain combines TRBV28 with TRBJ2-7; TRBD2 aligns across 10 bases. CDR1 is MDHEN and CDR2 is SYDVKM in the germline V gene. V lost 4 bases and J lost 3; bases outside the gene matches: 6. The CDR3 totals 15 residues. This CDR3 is CASSSHSSGSYEQYF. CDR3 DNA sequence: TGTGCCAGCAGTTCCCACTCTAGCGGGAGCTACGAGCAGTACTTC.

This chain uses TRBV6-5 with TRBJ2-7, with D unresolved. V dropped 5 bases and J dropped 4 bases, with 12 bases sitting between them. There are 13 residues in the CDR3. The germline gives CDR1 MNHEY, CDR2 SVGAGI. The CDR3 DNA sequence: TGTGCCAGCAGTAGAGTCTTAGAGTACGAGCAGTACTTC. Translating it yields CASSRVLEYEQYF.

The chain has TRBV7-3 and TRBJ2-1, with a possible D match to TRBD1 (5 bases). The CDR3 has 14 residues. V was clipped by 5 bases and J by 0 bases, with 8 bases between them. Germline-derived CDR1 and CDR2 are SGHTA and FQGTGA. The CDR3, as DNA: TGTGCCAGCAGCCCAGGGCACTCCTACAATGAGCAGTTCTTC. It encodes CASSPGHSYNEQFF.

For the CDR3, the DNA is TGTGCCAACCTAGAGCAGTACTTC. Translating gives CANLEQYF. This chain connects TRBV6-1 to TRBJ2-7; D is undetermined. Trimming left V 10 bases short and J 7 bases short, with 5 bases between. The CDR3 length is 8 residues. Germline CDR1 MNHNS, CDR2 SASEGT.

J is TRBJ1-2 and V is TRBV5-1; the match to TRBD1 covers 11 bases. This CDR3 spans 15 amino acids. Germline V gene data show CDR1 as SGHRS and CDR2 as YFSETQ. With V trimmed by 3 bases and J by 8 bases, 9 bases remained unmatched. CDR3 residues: CASSSNPGQGGGYTF. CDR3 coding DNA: TGCGCCAGCAGCTCTAATCCGGGACAGGGGGGAGGCTACACCTTC. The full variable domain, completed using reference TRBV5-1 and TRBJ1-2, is KAGVTQTPRYLIKTRGQQVTLSCSPISGHRSVSWYQQTPGQGLQFLFEYFSETQRNKGNFPGRFSGRQFSNSRSEMNVSTLELGDSALYLCASSSNPGQGGGYTFGSGTRLTVV.

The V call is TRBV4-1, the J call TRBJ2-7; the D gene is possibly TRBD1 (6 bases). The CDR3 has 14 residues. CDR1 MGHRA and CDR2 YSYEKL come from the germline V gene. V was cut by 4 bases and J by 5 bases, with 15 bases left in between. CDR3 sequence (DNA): TGCGCCAGCAGCCCGGACAGATCAACGGACGAGCAGTACTTC. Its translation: CASSPDRSTDEQYF.

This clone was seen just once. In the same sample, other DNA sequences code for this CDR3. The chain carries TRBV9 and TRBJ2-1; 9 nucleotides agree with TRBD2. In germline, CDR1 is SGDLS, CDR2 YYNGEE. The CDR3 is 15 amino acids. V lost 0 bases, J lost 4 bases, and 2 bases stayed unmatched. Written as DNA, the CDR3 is TGTGCCAGCAGCGTAGTAGCGGGGGTTTACAATGAGCAGTTCTTC. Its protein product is CASSVVAGVYNEQFF. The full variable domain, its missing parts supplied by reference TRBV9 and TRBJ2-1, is DSGVTQTPKHLITATGQRVTLRCSPRSGDLSVYWYQQSLDQGLQFLIQYYNGEERAKGNILERFSAQQFPDLHSELNLSSLELGDSALYFCASSVVAGVYNEQFFGPGTRLTVL.

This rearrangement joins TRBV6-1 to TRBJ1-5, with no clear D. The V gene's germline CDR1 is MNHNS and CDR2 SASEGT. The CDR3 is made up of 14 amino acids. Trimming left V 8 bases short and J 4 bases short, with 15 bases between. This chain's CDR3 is CASHWTGGNQPQHF. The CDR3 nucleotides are TGTGCCAGCCATTGGACTGGCGGAAATCAGCCCCAGCATTTT.

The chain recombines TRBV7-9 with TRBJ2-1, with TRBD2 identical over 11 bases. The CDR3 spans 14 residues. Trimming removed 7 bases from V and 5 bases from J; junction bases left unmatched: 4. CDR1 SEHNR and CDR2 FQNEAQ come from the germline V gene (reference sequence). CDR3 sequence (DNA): TGTGCCAGCACGGTAGCGGGAGGGGACAATGAGCAGTTCTTC. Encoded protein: CASTVAGGDNEQFF.

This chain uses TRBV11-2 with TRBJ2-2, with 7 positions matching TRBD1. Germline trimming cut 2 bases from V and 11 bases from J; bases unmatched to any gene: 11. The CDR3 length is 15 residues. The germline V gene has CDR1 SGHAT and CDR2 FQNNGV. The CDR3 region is CASSLLTVWDRELFF. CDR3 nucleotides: TGTGCCAGCAGCTTATTAACCGTCTGGGACAGAGAGCTGTTTTTT.

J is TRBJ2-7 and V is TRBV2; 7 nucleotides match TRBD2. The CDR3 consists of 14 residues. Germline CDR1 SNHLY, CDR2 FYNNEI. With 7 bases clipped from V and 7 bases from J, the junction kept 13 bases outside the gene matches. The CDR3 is CASNKAGMSGEQYF. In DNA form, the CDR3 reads TGTGCCAGCAACAAAGCGGGAATGTCGGGGGAGCAGTACTTC. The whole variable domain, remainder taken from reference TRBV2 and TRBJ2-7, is EPEVTQTPSHQVTQMGQEVILRCVPISNHLYFYWYRQILGQKVEFLVSFYNNEISEKSEIFDDQFSVERPDGSNFTLKIRSTKLEDSAMYFCASNKAGMSGEQYFGPGTRLTVT.

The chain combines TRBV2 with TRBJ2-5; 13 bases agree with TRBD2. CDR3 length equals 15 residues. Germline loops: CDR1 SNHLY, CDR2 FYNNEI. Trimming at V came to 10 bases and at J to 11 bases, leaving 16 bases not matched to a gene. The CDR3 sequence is CATSLLAGGPEEQYF. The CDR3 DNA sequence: TGTGCCACCTCTTTACTAGCGGGGGGGCCGGAGGAGCAGTACTTC.

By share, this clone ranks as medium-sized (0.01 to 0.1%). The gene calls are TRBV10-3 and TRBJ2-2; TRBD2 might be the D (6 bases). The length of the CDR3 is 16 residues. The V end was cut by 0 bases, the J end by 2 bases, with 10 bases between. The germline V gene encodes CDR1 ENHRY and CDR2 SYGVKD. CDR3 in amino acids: CAISESGGANTGELFF. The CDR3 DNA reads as TGTGCCATCAGTGAGTCAGGAGGGGCTAACACCGGGGAGCTGTTTTTT.

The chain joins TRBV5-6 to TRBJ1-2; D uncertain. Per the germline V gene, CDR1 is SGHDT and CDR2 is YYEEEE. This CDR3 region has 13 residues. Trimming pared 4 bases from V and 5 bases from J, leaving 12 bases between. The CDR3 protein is CASSGGSVYGYTF. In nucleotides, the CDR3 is TGTGCCAGCAGCGGAGGGTCCGTTTATGGCTACACCTTC.

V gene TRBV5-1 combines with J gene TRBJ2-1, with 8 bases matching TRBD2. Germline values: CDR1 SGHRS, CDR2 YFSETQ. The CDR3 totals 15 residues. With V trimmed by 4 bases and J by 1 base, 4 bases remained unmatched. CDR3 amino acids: CASSKLAASYNEQFF. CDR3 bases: TGCGCCAGCAGCAAACTAGCGGCTTCCTACAATGAGCAGTTCTTC.